This T cell receptor beta chain was observed in a study of blood T cell repertoires in COVID-19. Study background: The cDNA or gDNA used as material had been derived from T cells, B-cell-depleted T cells, or PBMCs.

Per the germline V gene, CDR1 is LNHNV and CDR2 is YYDKDF (reference sequence). Trimming left V 0 bases short and J 4 bases short, with 6 bases between. This CDR3 comprises 13 residues. In the original workflow: Estimation of nucleated cell counts was performed using reference gene primer amplification. Using immunoSEQ multiplex PCR, the repertoire was profiled, and TCRdb retains in-frame clones only, with some absent. The D gene and trimming were derived from the DNA, and the V and J assignments and clone size from that table. The table has 170,000 or so clones, around 83% seen once. The V and J genes are TRBV15 and TRBJ2-5; no clear D. The source of this sequence is a man aged 45-65 years with active or convalescent COVID-19. Sequences were obtained from peripheral blood. In nucleotides, the CDR3 is TGTGCCACCAGCAGAGATCGTCGAGAGACCCAGTACTTC. It encodes CATSRDRRETQYF.